This T cell receptor (beta chain) was found in a study of T-cell memory formation after mild COVID-19. About the study: TCR clusters were mostly confined to one donor each. The study's findings and limits: Whereas later expanders leaned CD4+, clones contracting day 15 to 85 showed a balanced CD4/CD8 makeup. The authors did not confirm SARS-CoV-2 specificity of second-wave clones peaking day 37.

Of note for this clonotype: Its specificity is unknown.

Barcoded TCR alpha and TCR beta cDNA libraries with UMIs came from 5'RACE using constant-segment primers. Using its own MiXCR run on the 5' RACE reads, TCRdb lists one record per CDR3 protein. The sample yields about 240,000 distinct CDR3 sequences, roughly 9.4% seen once. Trimming took 7 bases from V and 7 from J, leaving 14 bases between them. The CDR3 spans 13 residues. The germline V gene has CDR1 GTSNPN and CDR2 SVGIG (reference sequence). This TCR was recovered from a man younger than 30 who had mild COVID-19 (a few samples of this study predate the infection). Cell type and time point are not known. The genes are TRBV30 and TRBJ1-6; D remains ambiguous. Sequenced input: PBMCs or a T cell subset sorted from them (not recorded which). This CDR3 reads CASTEGWNSPLHF. CDR3 in DNA: TGTGCCTCCACAGAAGGATGGAATTCACCCCTCCACTTT.